Below, 27 T cell receptor beta chains from the same sample are listed, as sequenced in a study. TCRdb redid the calling of the RT-PCR reads with MiXCR, one entry per CDR3 protein. The data show fewer than 800,000 distinct CDR3 sequences, 13% to 15% seen once. Input material: memory CD4+ T cells from blood. Source of these receptors: a female donor in good health, serving as a healthy control.

There are a few counts of this clonotype. This chain joins TRBV5-1 and TRBJ2-3, with D perhaps matching TRBD2 (5 bases). V gave up 4 bases and J gave up 2 bases, with 14 bases separating them. Per germline, CDR1 SGHRS and CDR2 YFSETQ. CDR3 size: 15 residues. CDR3: CASSQDGVFTDTQYF. CDR3 sequence (DNA): TGCGCCAGCAGCCAGGACGGGGTTTTCACAGATACGCAGTATTTT.

This clonotype showed up just a few times. The rearrangement links TRBV15 to TRBJ2-7; D call uncertain. Germline lookup yields CDR1 LNHNV and CDR2 YYDKDF (reference sequence). Trimming shortened V by 0 bases and J by 3 bases, and 9 bases separated the two germline ends. CDR3 length: 14 amino acids. CDR3 loop: CATSRDLDNYEQYF. DNA for the CDR3: TGTGCCACCAGCAGAGATCTCGACAACTACGAGCAGTACTTC.

This clonotype has a handful of counts. The rearrangement links TRBV7-2 to TRBJ1-1, with 9 bases aligning to TRBD1. With V trimmed by 5 bases and J by 6 bases, 10 bases remained unmatched. The germline V gene has CDR1 SGHTA and CDR2 FQGNSA. The CDR3 has 15 amino acids. CDR3 region: CASSPGTGRGSEAFF. DNA of the CDR3: TGTGCCAGCAGCCCTGGGACAGGGAGAGGTTCTGAAGCTTTCTTT.

V is TRBV6-2 or TRBV6-3 and J is TRBJ2-1; the match to TRBD2 covers 8 bases. Germline assignment: CDR1 MNHEY and CDR2 SVGEGT. The CDR3 sequence is 15 residues long. Germline trimming cut 6 bases from V and 4 bases from J; bases unmatched to any gene: 8. The CDR3 sequence is CASSPRGLGYNEQFF. CDR3 coding DNA: TGTGCCAGCAGCCCCCGGGGACTAGGGTACAATGAGCAGTTCTTC.

The chain joins TRBV5-1 to TRBJ1-1; 12 positions agree with TRBD1. The CDR3 has 20 amino acids. Trimming at V came to 5 bases and at J to 6 bases, leaving 23 bases not matched to a gene. The germline V gene has CDR1 SGHRS and CDR2 YFSETQ. CDR3 nucleotide sequence: TGCGCCAGCAGACCTGCGGGGGGATTTTTGTCGGGACAGGGGGCGGCTGAAGCTTTCTTT. As protein: CASRPAGGFLSGQGAAEAFF.

This clonotype was recorded a few times. The rearrangement joins TRBV5-1 to TRBJ2-4; D remains unclear. Germline V gives CDR1 SGHRS, CDR2 YFSETQ. The V gene lost 0 bases and the J gene lost 8 bases, with 12 bases spanning the gap. The CDR3 contains 14 residues. CDR3 DNA: TGCGCCAGCAGCTTGGAGAGTCAAAAGGACATTCAGTACTTC. Translation gives CASSLESQKDIQYF.

This clonotype was recorded many times. The rearrangement joins TRBV29-1 to TRBJ1-1; TRBD1 agrees at 8 bases. The ends lost 7 bases at V and 5 bases at J; junction bases unmatched: 9. CDR3 length: 13 residues. Germline CDR1 SQVTM, CDR2 ANQGSEA. The CDR3 region has the DNA TGCAGCGCCACTCAGGGGGCTGGGACTGAAGCTTTCTTT. Amino acids: CSATQGAGTEAFF. Together with reference TRBV29-1 and TRBJ1-1, the CDR3 gives the full variable domain: SAVISQKPSRDICQRGTSLTIQCQVDSQVTMMFWYRQQPGQSLTLIATANQGSEATYESGFVIDKFPISRPNLTFSTLTVSNMSPEDSSIYLCSATQGAGTEAFFGQGTRLTVV.

V gene TRBV20-1 combines with J gene TRBJ1-2; D might be TRBD1 (6 bases). The germline gives CDR1 DFQATT, CDR2 SNEGSKA (reference sequence). V dropped 5 bases and J dropped 4 bases, with 17 bases sitting between them. The CDR3 is made up of 14 amino acids. Here the CDR3 DNA reads TGCAGTGCTGTGGGGGCGGGACGGGTCTATGGCTACACCTTC. Translating gives CSAVGAGRVYGYTF.

This clonotype was observed a handful of times. The chain combines TRBV27 with TRBJ2-1, with 16 bases lining up with TRBD2. CDR1 MNHEY and CDR2 SMNVEV come from the germline V gene (reference sequence). Unmatched junction bases numbered 9, after V lost 6 bases and J lost 1 base. This CDR3 spans 19 amino acids. As DNA, the CDR3 is TGTGCCAGCAGACCGGGACTAGCGGGAGGGCCTGGGTCCTACAATGAGCAGTTCTTC. This sequence encodes CASRPGLAGGPGSYNEQFF.

The rearrangement joins TRBV6-5 to TRBJ1-2, with D perhaps matching TRBD1 (5 bases). The ends were cut back, 5 bases at V and 10 bases at J, with 17 bases in the middle. Per the germline V gene, CDR1 is MNHEY and CDR2 is SVGAGI. The CDR3 contains 13 residues. The DNA for the CDR3 is TGTGCCAGCAGTCCTCACAACGGGGGTCACTACACCTTC. It encodes CASSPHNGGHYTF.

This clonotype was found many times. V and J are TRBV12-3 or TRBV12-4 and TRBJ2-3; D uncertain. The CDR3 is 15 residues long. The V end was cut by 3 bases, the J end by 2 bases, with 12 bases between. The chain's CDR3 is CASSFSSTVTDTQYF. CDR3 coding DNA: TGTGCCAGCAGTTTTTCCTCCACGGTCACAGATACGCAGTATTTT.

The chain carries TRBV11-2 and TRBJ2-3, with D unclear. CDR3 length: 15 amino acids. The germline V and J ends were trimmed by 1 base and 3 bases, with 11 bases remaining between them. Germline V gene sequence: CDR1 SGHAT, CDR2 FQNNGV. Written as DNA, the CDR3 is TGTGCCAGCAGCTTAGGACTTTTGGGGACAGATACGCAGTATTTT. Translating it yields CASSLGLLGTDTQYF.

V gene TRBV29-1 combines with J gene TRBJ1-1, with TRBD1 identical over 8 bases. Germline lookup yields CDR1 SQVTM and CDR2 ANQGSEA. V lost 4 bases to trimming and J lost 3 bases; unmatched junction nucleotides: 10. The CDR3 is 15 residues long. CDR3 amino acids: CSVVWTGSKDTEAFF. The CDR3 coding sequence is TGCAGCGTTGTCTGGACAGGGAGTAAGGACACTGAAGCTTTCTTT.

This chain joins TRBV30 and TRBJ1-6; 8 positions match TRBD1. The germline CDR1 and CDR2 sequences are GTSNPN and SVGIG (reference sequence). V lost 2 bases, J lost 6 bases, and 3 bases stayed unmatched. The length of the CDR3 is 14 residues. DNA for the CDR3: TGTGCCTGGAGTATAGACAGGGGTAATTCACCCCTCCACTTT. It codes for CAWSIDRGNSPLHF.

This rearrangement joins TRBV27 to TRBJ1-5; maybe TRBD1 (5 bases). V lost 7 bases and J 6 bases, leaving 13 bases between the germline ends. The CDR3 runs 13 residues. The germline CDR1 and CDR2 sequences are MNHEY and SMNVEV (reference sequence). CDR3 sequence: CASTGGRGQPQHF. CDR3 DNA: TGTGCCAGCACCGGGGGGAGGGGTCAGCCCCAGCATTTT.

The chain joins TRBV6-5 to TRBJ2-6, with D perhaps TRBD1 or TRBD2 (5 bases each). The CDR3 loop spans 13 amino acids. Germline loops: CDR1 MNHEY, CDR2 SVGAGI. Trimming took 7 bases from V and 10 from J, leaving 14 bases between them. CDR3 in DNA: TGTGCCAGCACCCGTGGGGACCATAACGTCCTGACTTTC. Translation: CASTRGDHNVLTF.

This clonotype was found a few times. V usage is TRBV9 and J usage is TRBJ1-2; tentative D call: TRBD1 (6 bases). With 3 bases removed from V and 8 bases from J, the gap between germline ends came to 20 bases. Germline CDR1 SGDLS, CDR2 YYNGEE. This CDR3 spans 15 amino acids. CDR3 DNA sequence: TGTGCCAGCAGCGGAACCGGGACACCTAATCGGGGCTACACCTTC. It specifies CASSGTGTPNRGYTF.

This clonotype was seen a few times. J is TRBJ2-1 and V is TRBV2; D is possibly TRBD2 (6 bases). V was cut by 5 bases and J by 5 bases, with 13 bases left in between. Looked up from germline, CDR1 is SNHLY and CDR2 is FYNNEI. The CDR3 spans 14 residues. CDR3 nucleotides: TGTGCCAGCAGTACCATGGGACTGAACAATGAGCAGTTCTTC. This codes for CASSTMGLNNEQFF. Complete variable domain (other parts from reference TRBV2 and TRBJ2-1): EPEVTQTPSHQVTQMGQEVILRCVPISNHLYFYWYRQILGQKVEFLVSFYNNEISEKSEIFDDQFSVERPDGSNFTLKIRSTKLEDSAMYFCASSTMGLNNEQFFGPGTRLTVL.

V gene TRBV10-3 combines with J gene TRBJ2-2, with D perhaps assigned TRBD1 or TRBD2 (5 bases each). The CDR3 has 15 amino acids. The V end lost 11 bases, the J end lost 0 bases, and 16 bases lay between the germline ends. CDR1 and CDR2 from the germline V gene are ENHRY and SYGVKD. CDR3 DNA: TGTGCCGCCCTGAACCGGGACCCGAACACCGGGGAGCTGTTTTTT. Its translation is CAALNRDPNTGELFF.

This clonotype was seen a few times. This rearrangement joins TRBV12-3 or TRBV12-4 to TRBJ1-2, with D tentatively TRBD1 (5 bases). V was pared by 6 bases and J by 0 bases, with 11 bases between. This CDR3 spans 14 amino acids. CDR3 sequence reads: CASRRGGANYGYTF. CDR3 coding DNA: TGTGCCAGCAGACGCGGGGGGGCTAACTATGGCTACACCTTC.

The rearrangement uses TRBV10-3 and TRBJ1-6; D not resolved. CDR3 length: 16 amino acids. Germline CDR1 ENHRY, CDR2 SYGVKD. V lost 0 bases and J 6 bases, leaving 12 bases between the germline ends. CDR3 protein: CAISESTASPNSPLHF. The CDR3 nucleotides read TGTGCCATCAGTGAGTCAACAGCATCCCCTAATTCACCCCTCCACTTT.

This clonotype was recorded many times. The rearrangement links TRBV28 to TRBJ1-1; D is perhaps TRBD1 (5 bases). The CDR3 is 12 amino acids. The V and J ends lost 0 bases and 13 bases respectively, with 12 bases between them. The germline CDR1 and CDR2 sequences are MDHEN and SYDVKM. The CDR3 coding sequence is TGTGCCAGCAGTTTATGGGGAGAACAGGTTTTCTTT. Its protein is CASSLWGEQVFF.

This clonotype has just a few counts. The chain has TRBV7-2 and TRBJ1-1, with D perhaps TRBD1 (5 bases). Trimming took off 3 bases at V and 1 base at J, with 12 bases between the two ends. Germline V gene sequence: CDR1 SGHTA, CDR2 FQGNSA. The CDR3 totals 15 residues. The CDR3 protein is CASSFQGSGNTEAFF. As DNA, the CDR3 is TGTGCCAGCAGCTTTCAGGGTAGTGGGAACACTGAAGCTTTCTTT.

The chain employs TRBV7-8 and TRBJ2-1; D may correspond to TRBD1 or TRBD2 (5 bases each). The CDR3 spans 17 residues. Germline V lookup: CDR1 SGHVS, CDR2 FQNEAQ. Trimming cost V 0 bases and J 5 bases, with 17 bases left between them. The CDR3: CASSLAFRDEADNEQFF. The CDR3 DNA follows: TGTGCCAGCAGCTTAGCGTTCCGGGACGAAGCTGACAATGAGCAGTTCTTC.

The V and J genes are TRBV28 and TRBJ1-6; D is uncertain. The V end lost 8 bases, the J end lost 9 bases, and 17 bases lay between the germline ends. This CDR3 has 14 amino acids. Looked up from germline, CDR1 is MDHEN and CDR2 is SYDVKM. In DNA form, the CDR3 reads TGTGCCAGCGGCCTCGGCCGCGTAGGTTCACCCCTCCACTTT. Translating gives CASGLGRVGSPLHF.

The V gene is TRBV7-2, the J gene TRBJ2-2, with D hard to call. Between the trimmed V and J ends, which lost 3 bases and 4 bases, there was a span of 9 bases. The CDR3 loop spans 14 amino acids. Germline CDR1 SGHTA, CDR2 FQGNSA. In DNA form, the CDR3 reads TGTGCCAGCAGCTTGGACGAAGGCACCGGGGAGCTGTTTTTT. As protein: CASSLDEGTGELFF. Supplemented by reference TRBV7-2 and TRBJ2-2, the full variable domain reads GAGVSQSPSNKVTEKGKDVELRCDPISGHTALYWYRQSLGQGLEFLIYFQGNSAPDKSGLPSDRFSAERTGGSVSTLTIQRTQQEDSAVYLCASSLDEGTGELFFGEGSRLTVL.

J is TRBJ1-2 and V is TRBV5-5; D possibly corresponds to TRBD1 (5 bases). The germline gives CDR1 SGHKS, CDR2 YYEKEE (reference sequence). V shed 0 bases and J shed 2 bases, with 14 bases lying between them. CDR3 length: 16 amino acids. CDR3 nucleotide sequence: TGTGCCAGCAGCTTGGAGGTCGGGGGGAGCAACTATGGCTACACCTTC. Its protein product is CASSLEVGGSNYGYTF.